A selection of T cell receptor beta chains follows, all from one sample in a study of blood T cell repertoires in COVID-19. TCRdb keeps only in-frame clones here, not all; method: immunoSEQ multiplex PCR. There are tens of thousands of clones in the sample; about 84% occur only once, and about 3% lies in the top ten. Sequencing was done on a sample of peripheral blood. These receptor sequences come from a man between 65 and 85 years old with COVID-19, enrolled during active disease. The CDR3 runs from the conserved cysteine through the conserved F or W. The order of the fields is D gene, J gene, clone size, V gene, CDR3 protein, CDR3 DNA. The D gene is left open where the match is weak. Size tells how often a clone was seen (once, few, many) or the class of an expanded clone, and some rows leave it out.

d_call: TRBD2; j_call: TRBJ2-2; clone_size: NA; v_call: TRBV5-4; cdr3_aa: CASSFGLAANTGELFF; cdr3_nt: TGTGCCAGCAGCTTTGGGCTAGCGGCGAACACCGGGGAGCTGTTTTTT
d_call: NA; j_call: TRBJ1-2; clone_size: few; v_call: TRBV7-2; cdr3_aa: CASSSTAVGGYTF; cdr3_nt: TGTGCCAGCAGCTCGACAGCCGTCGGAGGCTACACCTTC
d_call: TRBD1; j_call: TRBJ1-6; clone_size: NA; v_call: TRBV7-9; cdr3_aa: CASSLEGQGLSSPLHF; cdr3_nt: TGTGCCAGCAGCTTAGAGGGACAGGGTCTGAGTTCACCCCTCCACTTT
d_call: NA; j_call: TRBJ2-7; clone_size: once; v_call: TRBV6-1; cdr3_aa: CASTGTGTYEQYF; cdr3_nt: TGTGCCAGCACAGGCACAGGGACCTACGAGCAGTACTTC
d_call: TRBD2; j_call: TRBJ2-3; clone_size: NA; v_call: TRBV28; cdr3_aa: CASSKTSGGPLGNTQYF; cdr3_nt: TGTGCCAGCAGTAAGACTAGCGGGGGGCCTTTGGGAAATACGCAGTATTTT
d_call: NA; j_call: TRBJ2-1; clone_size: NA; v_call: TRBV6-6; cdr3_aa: CASTSPSSYNEQFF; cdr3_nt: TGTGCCAGCACTTCTCCTAGCTCCTACAATGAGCAGTTCTTC
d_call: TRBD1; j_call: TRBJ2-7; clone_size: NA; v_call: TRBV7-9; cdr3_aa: CASSSPTGYARGARYEQYF; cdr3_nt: TGTGCCAGCAGCTCGCCGACAGGGTATGCACGGGGTGCCCGTTACGAGCAGTACTTC
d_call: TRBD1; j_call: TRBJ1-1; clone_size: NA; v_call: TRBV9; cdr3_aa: CASSARQGTNTEAFF; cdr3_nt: TGTGCCAGCAGCGCCCGACAGGGGACGAACACTGAAGCTTTCTTT
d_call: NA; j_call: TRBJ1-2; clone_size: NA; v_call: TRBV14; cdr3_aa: CASSQGSRLNGYTF; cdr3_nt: TGTGCCAGCAGCCAAGGGTCCCGACTGAATGGCTACACCTTC
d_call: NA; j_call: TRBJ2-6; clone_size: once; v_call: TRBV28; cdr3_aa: CASFPGNSGANVLTF; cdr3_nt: TGTGCCAGCTTTCCGGGGAACTCTGGGGCCAACGTCCTGACTTTC
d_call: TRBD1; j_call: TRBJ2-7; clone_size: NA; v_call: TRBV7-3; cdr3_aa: CASSSGQGNTYEQYF; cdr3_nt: TGTGCCAGCAGCTCGGGACAGGGGAATACCTACGAGCAGTACTTC
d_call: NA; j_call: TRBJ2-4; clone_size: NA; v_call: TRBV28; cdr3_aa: CASRYRGLAKNIQYF; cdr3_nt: TGTGCCAGCAGGTACAGGGGACTAGCCAAAAACATTCAGTACTTC
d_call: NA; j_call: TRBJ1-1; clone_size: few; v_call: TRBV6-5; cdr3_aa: CASRSDRPTEAFF; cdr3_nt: TGTGCCAGCAGATCCGACAGGCCGACTGAAGCTTTCTTT
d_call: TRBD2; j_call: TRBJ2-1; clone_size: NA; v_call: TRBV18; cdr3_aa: CASSPQGGASDEQFF; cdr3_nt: TGTGCCAGCTCACCCCAGGGAGGGGCTAGCGATGAGCAGTTCTTC
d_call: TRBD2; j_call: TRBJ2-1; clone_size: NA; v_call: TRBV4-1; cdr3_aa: CASSQGTSGNTYNEQFF; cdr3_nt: TGCGCCAGCAGCCAAGGGACTAGCGGGAATACCTACAATGAGCAGTTCTTC
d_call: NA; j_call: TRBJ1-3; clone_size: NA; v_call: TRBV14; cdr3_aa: CASSQIGAAWSFGNTIYF; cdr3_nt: TGTGCCAGCAGCCAGATAGGCGCAGCCTGGAGTTTTGGAAACACCATATATTTT
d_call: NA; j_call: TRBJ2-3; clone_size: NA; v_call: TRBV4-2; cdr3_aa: CASSHPWADTDTQYF; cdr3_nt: TGTGCCAGCAGCCATCCCTGGGCCGACACAGATACGCAGTATTTT
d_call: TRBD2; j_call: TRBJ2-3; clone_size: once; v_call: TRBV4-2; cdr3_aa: CASSQDRTSGRAGLTDTQYF; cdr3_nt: TGTGCCAGCAGCCAAGATCGAACTAGCGGGAGGGCCGGGCTCACAGATACGCAGTATTTT
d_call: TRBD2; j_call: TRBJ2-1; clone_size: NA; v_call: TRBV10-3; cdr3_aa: CATHSGRAHNEQFF; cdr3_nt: TGTGCCACCCATAGCGGGAGGGCCCACAATGAGCAGTTCTTC
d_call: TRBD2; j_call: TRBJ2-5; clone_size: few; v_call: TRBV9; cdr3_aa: CASSQGTTGGETQYF; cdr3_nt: TGTGCCAGCAGCCAAGGGACTACGGGGGGAGAGACCCAGTACTTC
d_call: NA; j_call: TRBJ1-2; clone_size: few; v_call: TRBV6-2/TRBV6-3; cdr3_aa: CASSLSRAYGYTF; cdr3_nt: TGTGCCAGCAGTTTGTCCAGGGCCTATGGCTACACCTTC
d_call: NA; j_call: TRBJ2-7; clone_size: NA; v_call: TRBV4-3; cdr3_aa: CASSQERDNIYEQYF; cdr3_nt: TGCGCCAGCAGCCAAGAGAGGGATAATATCTACGAGCAGTACTTC
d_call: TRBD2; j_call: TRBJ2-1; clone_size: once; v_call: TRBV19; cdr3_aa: CASSIGGRAENEQFF; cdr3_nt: TGTGCCAGTAGTATAGGCGGGAGGGCCGAAAATGAGCAGTTCTTC
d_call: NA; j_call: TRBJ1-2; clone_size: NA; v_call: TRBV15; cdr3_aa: CATSRASRQRLHF; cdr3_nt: TGTGCCACCAGCAGGGCTTCGAGACAGCGCCTACATTTC
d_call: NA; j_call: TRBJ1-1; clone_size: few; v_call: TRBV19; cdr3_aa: CASSSTYGTEAFF; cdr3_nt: TGTGCCAGTAGTAGTACTTATGGCACTGAAGCTTTCTTT
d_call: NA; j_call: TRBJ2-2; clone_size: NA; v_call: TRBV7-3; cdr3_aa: CASTRLETGELFF; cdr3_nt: TGTGCCAGCACCCGCCTTGAGACCGGGGAGCTGTTTTTT
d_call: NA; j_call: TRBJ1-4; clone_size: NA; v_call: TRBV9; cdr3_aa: CASSVGAGDTNEKLFF; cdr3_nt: TGTGCCAGCAGCGTAGGGGCGGGGGACACTAATGAAAAACTGTTTTTT
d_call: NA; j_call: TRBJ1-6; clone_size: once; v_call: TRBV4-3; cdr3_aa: CASSQDLVSSYNSPLHF; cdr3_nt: TGCGCCAGCAGCCAAGATCTGGTTAGCTCCTATAATTCACCCCTCCACTTT
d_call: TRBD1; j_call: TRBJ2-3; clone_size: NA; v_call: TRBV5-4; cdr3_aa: CASSNTQGAGIDTQYF; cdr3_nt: TGTGCCAGCAGCAATACCCAGGGGGCGGGAATAGATACGCAGTATTTT
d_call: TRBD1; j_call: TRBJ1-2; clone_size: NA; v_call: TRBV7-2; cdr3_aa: CASSRTGANYGYTF; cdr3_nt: TGTGCCAGCAGCCGGACAGGAGCTAACTATGGCTACACCTTC
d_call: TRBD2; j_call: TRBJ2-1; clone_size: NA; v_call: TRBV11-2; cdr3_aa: CASSLVGTSGLGSYNEQFF; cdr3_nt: TGTGCCAGCAGCTTAGTTGGGACTAGCGGGCTGGGCTCCTACAATGAGCAGTTCTTC
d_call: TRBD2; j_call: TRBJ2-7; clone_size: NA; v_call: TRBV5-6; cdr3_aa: CASSPTGLAGVNEQYF; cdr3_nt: TGTGCCAGCAGCCCCACGGGACTAGCGGGAGTCAACGAGCAGTACTTC
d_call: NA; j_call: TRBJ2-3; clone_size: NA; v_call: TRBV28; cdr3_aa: CASSLLSTDTQYF; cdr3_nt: TGTGCCAGCAGTTTATTAAGCACAGATACGCAGTATTTT
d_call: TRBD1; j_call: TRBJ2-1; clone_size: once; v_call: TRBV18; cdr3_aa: CASSLGTGPENEQFF; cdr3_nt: TGTGCCAGCTCACTCGGGACAGGACCTGAGAATGAGCAGTTCTTC
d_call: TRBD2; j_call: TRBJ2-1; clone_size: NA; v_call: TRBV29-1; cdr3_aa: CSVEFTSGNNEQFF; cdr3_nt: TGCAGCGTTGAATTCACTAGCGGCAACAATGAGCAGTTCTTC
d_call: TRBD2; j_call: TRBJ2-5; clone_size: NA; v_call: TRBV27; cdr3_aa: CASSVYLAGEETQYF; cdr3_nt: TGTGCCAGCAGTGTCTACCTAGCGGGAGAAGAGACCCAGTACTTC
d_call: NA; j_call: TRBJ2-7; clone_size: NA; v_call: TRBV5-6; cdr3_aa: CASSFFWVGAGNEQYF; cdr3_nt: TGTGCCAGCAGCTTTTTTTGGGTTGGGGCTGGCAACGAGCAGTACTTC
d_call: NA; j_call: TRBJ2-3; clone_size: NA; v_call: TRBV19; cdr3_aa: CASRRDFYGTDTQYF; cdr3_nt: TGTGCCAGCCGCCGGGACTTTTATGGCACAGATACGCAGTATTTT
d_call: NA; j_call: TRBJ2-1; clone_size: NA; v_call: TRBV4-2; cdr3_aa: CASSLGGGGSSYNEQFF; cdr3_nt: TGTGCCAGCAGCCTTGGGGGCGGGGGTAGCTCCTACAATGAGCAGTTCTTC
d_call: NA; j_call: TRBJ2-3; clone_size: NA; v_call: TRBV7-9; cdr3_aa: CASSLAGTSSDTQYF; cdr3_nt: TGTGCCAGCAGCTTAGCGGGCACCTCCTCAGATACGCAGTATTTT
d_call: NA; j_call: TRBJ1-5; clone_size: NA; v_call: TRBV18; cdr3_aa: CASSELQGNQPQHF; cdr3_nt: TGTGCCAGCTCAGAGTTACAGGGAAATCAGCCCCAGCATTTT
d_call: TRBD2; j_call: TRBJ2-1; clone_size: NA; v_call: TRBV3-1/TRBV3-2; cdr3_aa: CASSPGTSGNEDNEQFF; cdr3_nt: TGTGCCAGCAGCCCCGGGACTAGCGGGAATGAGGACAATGAGCAGTTCTTC
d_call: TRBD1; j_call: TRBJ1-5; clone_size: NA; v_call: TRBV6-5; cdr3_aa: CASSLTGGSSQPQHF; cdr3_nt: TGTGCCAGCAGCCTCACAGGGGGATCCAGTCAGCCCCAGCATTTT
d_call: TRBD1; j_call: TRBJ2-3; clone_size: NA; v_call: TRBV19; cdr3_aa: CASSGQGASTDTQYF; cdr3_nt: TGTGCCAGTAGCGGACAGGGGGCTAGCACAGATACGCAGTATTTT
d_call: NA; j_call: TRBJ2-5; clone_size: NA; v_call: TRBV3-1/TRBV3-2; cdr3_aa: CASSQYSFQETQYF; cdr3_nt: TGTGCCAGCAGCCAGTACAGTTTCCAAGAGACCCAGTACTTC
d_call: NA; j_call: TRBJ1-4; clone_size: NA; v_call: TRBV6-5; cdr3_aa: CASRPGGANEKLFF; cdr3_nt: TGTGCCAGCAGGCCCGGGGGGGCCAATGAAAAACTGTTTTTT
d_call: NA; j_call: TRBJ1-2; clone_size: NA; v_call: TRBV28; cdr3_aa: CASSLQRGAGYTF; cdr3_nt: TGTGCCAGCAGTTTACAGCGGGGGGCAGGCTACACCTTC
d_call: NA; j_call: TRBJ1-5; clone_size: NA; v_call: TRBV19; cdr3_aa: CASSIRGSWVNQPQHF; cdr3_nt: TGTGCCAGTAGTATAAGGGGGTCGTGGGTCAATCAGCCCCAGCATTTT
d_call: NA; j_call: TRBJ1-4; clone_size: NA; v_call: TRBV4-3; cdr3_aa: CASSQEPWTGEKLFF; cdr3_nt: TGCGCCAGCAGCCAAGAACCCTGGACTGGGGAAAAACTGTTTTTT
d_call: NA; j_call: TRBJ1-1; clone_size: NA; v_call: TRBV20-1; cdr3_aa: CSARTAEAFF; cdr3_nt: TGCAGTGCCCGGACAGCTGAAGCTTTCTTT
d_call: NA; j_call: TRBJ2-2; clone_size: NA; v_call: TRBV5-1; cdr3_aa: CASSLFVEATGELFF; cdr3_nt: TGCGCCAGCAGCTTGTTCGTGGAGGCCACCGGGGAGCTGTTTTTT
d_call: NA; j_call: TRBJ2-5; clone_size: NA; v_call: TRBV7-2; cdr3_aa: CASSLQTGYLETQYF; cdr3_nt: TGTGCCAGCAGCTTACAAACAGGGTATTTGGAGACCCAGTACTTC
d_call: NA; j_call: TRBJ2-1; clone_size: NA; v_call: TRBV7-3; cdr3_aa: CASSLTWASYNEQFF; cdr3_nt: TGTGCCAGCAGCTTAACTTGGGCTTCCTACAATGAGCAGTTCTTC
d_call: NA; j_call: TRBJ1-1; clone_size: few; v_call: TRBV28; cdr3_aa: CASSKGGGNTEAFF; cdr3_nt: TGTGCCAGCAGCAAAGGGGGGGGGAACACTGAAGCTTTCTTT